Below are 21 T cell receptor beta chains sequenced from a single sample in a study of tumor-infiltrating lymphocytes in localized non-small cell lung cancer. Generated by immunoSEQ multiplex PCR, the TCRdb table keeps only in-frame clones and is missing some. This sample has about 15,000 clones; 75% occur once, and the top ten carry about 9.3%. Sequencing used lung tumor tissue. The receptors come from a human donor with non-small cell lung cancer.

The genes are TRBV19 and TRBJ1-2, with D possibly being TRBD1 (5 bases). Germline V CDR1 and CDR2: LNHDA, SQIVND (reference sequence). Deletions cut 6 bases from V and 0 bases from J, with 17 bases between. CDR3 size: 16 residues. The CDR3 DNA is TGTGCCAGTAGACGCCAGGGTTCTTCCTCTAACTATGGCTACACCTTC. It yields the protein CASRRQGSSSNYGYTF. The full variable domain, with the rest looked up from reference TRBV19 and TRBJ1-2, is DGGITQSPKYLFRKEGQNVTLSCEQNLNHDAMYWYRQDPGQGLRLIYYSQIVNDFQKGDIAEGYSVSREKKESFPLTVTSAQKNPTAFYLCASRRQGSSSNYGYTFGSGTRLTVV.

The chain employs TRBV6-5 and TRBJ2-2; D not resolved. In germline, CDR1 is MNHEY, CDR2 SVGAGI. Trimming cost V 2 bases and J 7 bases, with 11 bases left between them. The CDR3 has 14 amino acids. The chain's CDR3 is CASSYQGLGGELFF. In DNA form, the CDR3 reads TGTGCCAGCAGTTACCAAGGGTTGGGCGGGGAGCTGTTTTTT.

The chain recombines TRBV15 with TRBJ1-2; D unresolved. Germline V gene lookup returns CDR1 LNHNV and CDR2 YYDKDF (reference sequence). The CDR3 covers 13 residues. Trimming took 0 bases from V and 2 from J, leaving 4 bases between them. CDR3 residues: CATSREQNYGYTF. CDR3 nucleotides: TGTGCCACCAGCAGAGAACAGAACTATGGCTACACCTTC.

The rearrangement uses TRBV6-1 and TRBJ1-2, with TRBD1 as a possible D gene (5 bases). V lost 6 bases and J lost 0, with 14 bases in between. Looked up from germline, CDR1 is MNHNS and CDR2 is SASEGT. The CDR3 consists of 15 residues. DNA of the CDR3: TGTGCCAGCAGATTGGGACCGATTACTAACTATGGCTACACCTTC. It specifies CASRLGPITNYGYTF.

This clone showed up just a few times. V gene TRBV29-1 combines with J gene TRBJ1-1; 7 bases line up with TRBD1. Germline V lookup: CDR1 SQVTM, CDR2 ANQGSEA. V dropped 4 bases and J dropped 5; count of bases not matched to a gene: 10. This CDR3 has 14 amino acids. The CDR3 nucleotides are TGCAGCGTTGGGTCCGCAGGGGGTTTTACTGAAGCTTTCTTT. It specifies CSVGSAGGFTEAFF.

V gene TRBV11-3 combines with J gene TRBJ2-1; 10 bases match TRBD2. V gave up 5 bases and J gave up 5 bases; unmatched junction bases: 6. This CDR3 has 15 amino acids. Per germline, CDR1 SGHNT and CDR2 YENEEA. In DNA form, the CDR3 reads TGTGCCAGCAGCCCCGGGACTAGCGCCAACAATGAGCAGTTCTTC. Translated, it gives CASSPGTSANNEQFF.

V gene TRBV15 combines with J gene TRBJ2-3; tentatively, D is TRBD2 (5 bases). Germline CDR1 is LNHNV and CDR2 is YYDKDF (reference sequence). There are 16 residues in the CDR3. V was clipped by 1 base and J by 2 bases, with 13 bases between them. CDR3 sequence: CATSRVEGPYTDTQYF. In DNA form, the CDR3 reads TGTGCCACCAGCAGAGTCGAGGGTCCTTACACAGATACGCAGTATTTT.

This clone came up a few times. The J gene is TRBJ1-2, the V gene TRBV5-1; D is uncertain. The V end lost 3 bases, the J end lost 8 bases, and 14 bases lay between the germline ends. Germline CDR1 and CDR2: SGHRS and YFSETQ. This CDR3 has 13 amino acids. The CDR3 is CASSYRGAEGYTF. In DNA form, the CDR3 reads TGCGCCAGCAGCTACCGGGGTGCGGAAGGCTACACCTTC.

The chain recombines TRBV28 with TRBJ2-7; D not resolved. The CDR3 consists of 16 residues. Looked up from germline, CDR1 is MDHEN and CDR2 is SYDVKM. Trimming took 2 bases from V and 2 from J, leaving 16 bases between them. The CDR3 DNA reads TGTGCCAGCAGTTTAGTGGCAGGCACCTTAACCTACGAGCAGTACTTC. Translating gives CASSLVAGTLTYEQYF.

The rearrangement uses TRBV11-2 and TRBJ2-3; D possibly matches TRBD1 or TRBD2 (5 bases each). Germline-derived CDR1 and CDR2 are SGHAT and FQNNGV. There are 15 residues in the CDR3. Trimming cost V 3 bases and J 3 bases, with 13 bases left between them. CDR3 bases: TGTGCCAGCAGCTTTCAGAGGGGTCAGACAGATACGCAGTATTTT. It codes for CASSFQRGQTDTQYF. Together with reference TRBV11-2 and TRBJ2-3, the CDR3 gives the full variable domain: EAGVAQSPRYKIIEKRQSVAFWCNPISGHATLYWYQQILGQGPKLLIQFQNNGVVDDSQLPKDRFSAERLKGVDSTLKIQPAKLEDSAVYLCASSFQRGQTDTQYFGPGTRLTVL.

The sample holds a few counts of this clone. V gene TRBV28 combines with J gene TRBJ2-2; TRBD2 agrees at 9 bases. Germline lookup yields CDR1 MDHEN and CDR2 SYDVKM. J gave up 4 bases and V 1 base, and 16 bases lay outside the gene matches. The CDR3 runs to 20 residues. CDR3 sequence (DNA): TGTGCCAGCAGTTTATACCCCCTAGGGTTGGCGCGGGGGGGCACCGGGGAGCTGTTTTTT. This codes for CASSLYPLGLARGGTGELFF.

This clone has a handful of counts. CDR3 loop: CSAGMTYEQYF. The CDR3 DNA reads TGCAGCGCTGGCATGACCTACGAGCAGTACTTC. The genes are TRBV29-1 and TRBJ2-7; D is undetermined. Looked up from germline, CDR1 is SQVTM and CDR2 is ANQGSEA. The CDR3 runs to 11 residues. V dropped 7 bases and J dropped 2 bases, with 9 bases sitting between them.

This clone appeared a few times. The rearrangement links TRBV7-9 to TRBJ1-2; D is unclear. This CDR3 is built from 16 residues. V shed 5 bases and J shed 5 bases, with 21 bases lying between them. CDR1 is SEHNR, CDR2 FQNEAQ, per germline (reference sequence). This chain's CDR3 is CASSPNLGPFHYGYTF. CDR3 coding DNA: TGTGCCAGCAGCCCAAACCTTGGACCGTTCCATTATGGCTACACCTTC.

In this sample, this clone turned up a few times. The gene calls are TRBV2 and TRBJ2-1; no definite D call. In germline, CDR1 is SNHLY, CDR2 FYNNEI. There are 11 residues in the CDR3. With 7 bases removed from V and 0 bases from J, the gap between germline ends came to 1 base. Here the CDR3 reads CASTSYNEQFF. The CDR3, as DNA: TGTGCCAGCACCTCCTACAATGAGCAGTTCTTC.

This clone occurred a few times. The same CDR3 also results from other DNA sequences found in this sample. The rearrangement uses TRBV19 and TRBJ1-5, with a weak D call TRBD1 (5 bases). The CDR3 sequence is 15 residues long. V shed 0 bases and J shed 3 bases, with 9 bases lying between them. Per the germline V gene, CDR1 is LNHDA and CDR2 is SQIVND (reference sequence). CDR3 sequence reads: CASSIDRGLNQPQHF. The CDR3 DNA follows: TGTGCCAGTAGTATAGATAGGGGACTCAATCAGCCCCAGCATTTT.

This chain connects TRBV5-4 to TRBJ2-6; 11 nucleotides line up with TRBD2. This CDR3 region has 19 residues. Germline CDR1 reads SGHNT; CDR2 reads YYREEE (reference sequence). The V and J ends lost 0 bases and 0 bases, in that order; junction bases with no gene match: 5. The CDR3 reads CASSLGPSGGLSGANVLTF. As DNA, the CDR3 is TGTGCCAGCAGCTTGGGGCCTAGCGGGGGGCTCTCTGGGGCCAACGTCCTGACTTTC.

This chain uses TRBV11-3 with TRBJ2-2; no reliable D call. The CDR3 length is 13 residues. Deletions cut 1 base from V and 5 bases from J, with 5 bases between. Germline CDR1 reads SGHNT; CDR2 reads YENEEA. Here the CDR3 reads CASSLGGTGELFF. CDR3 in DNA: TGTGCCAGCAGCTTAGGAGGAACCGGGGAGCTGTTTTTT. Based on the CDR3 plus reference TRBV11-3 and TRBJ2-2, the full variable domain is EAGVVQSPRYKIIEKKQPVAFWCNPISGHNTLYWYLQNLGQGPELLIRYENEEAVDDSQLPKDRFSAERLKGVDSTLKIQPAELGDSAVYLCASSLGGTGELFFGEGSRLTVL.

The chain combines TRBV7-9 with TRBJ2-1, with D possibly TRBD2 on 5 matching bases. Germline-derived CDR1 and CDR2 are SEHNR and FQNEAQ (reference sequence). The CDR3 consists of 11 residues. V shed 7 bases and J shed 8 bases, with 9 bases lying between them. Written as DNA, the CDR3 is TGTGCCAGCACCTCCGGGGATGAGCAGTTCTTC. It codes for CASTSGDEQFF.

The sample holds one count of this clone. This rearrangement joins TRBV19 to TRBJ1-2; D gene ambiguous. CDR3 length: 13 amino acids. Per germline, CDR1 LNHDA and CDR2 SQIVND (reference sequence). Trimming removed 4 bases at V and 7 bases at J, with 13 bases between. CDR3 DNA: TGTGCCAGTAGTACGGGAACACGCTTTGGCTACACCTTC. Residues: CASSTGTRFGYTF.

The chain combines TRBV7-8 with TRBJ2-5, with D unresolved. There are 13 residues in the CDR3. The ends were cut back, 1 base at V and 5 bases at J, with 8 bases in the middle. Germline-derived CDR1 and CDR2 are SGHVS and FQNEAQ. As DNA, the CDR3 is TGTGCCAGCAGCTTAGGGAATCAGGAGACCCAGTACTTC. The encoded protein is CASSLGNQETQYF.

This chain links TRBV11-2 with TRBJ1-1; D is unclear. This CDR3 contains 18 residues. Per the germline V gene, CDR1 is SGHAT and CDR2 is FQNNGV. Trimming left V 3 bases short and J 0 bases short, with 20 bases between. CDR3 coding DNA: TGTGCCAGCAGCTTGTTTCGTATCGCCGGGTCGTTGAACACTGAAGCTTTCTTT. It yields the protein CASSLFRIAGSLNTEAFF.